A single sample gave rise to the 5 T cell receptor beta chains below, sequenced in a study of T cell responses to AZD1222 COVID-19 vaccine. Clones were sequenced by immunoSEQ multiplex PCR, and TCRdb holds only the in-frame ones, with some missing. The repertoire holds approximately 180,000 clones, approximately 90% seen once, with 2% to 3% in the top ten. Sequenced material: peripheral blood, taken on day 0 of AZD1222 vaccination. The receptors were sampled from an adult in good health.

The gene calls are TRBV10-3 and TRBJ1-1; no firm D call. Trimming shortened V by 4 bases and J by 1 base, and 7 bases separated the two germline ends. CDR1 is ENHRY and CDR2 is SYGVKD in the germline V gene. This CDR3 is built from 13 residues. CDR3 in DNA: TGTGCCATCAGTGCTCTCGGGAACACTGAAGCTTTCTTT. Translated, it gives CAISALGNTEAFF.

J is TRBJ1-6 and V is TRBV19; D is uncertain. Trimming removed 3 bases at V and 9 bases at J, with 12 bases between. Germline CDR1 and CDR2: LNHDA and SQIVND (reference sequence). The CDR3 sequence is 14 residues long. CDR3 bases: TGTGCCAGTAGTATTGGTCAGGTTGGTTCACCCCTCCACTTT. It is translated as CASSIGQVGSPLHF.

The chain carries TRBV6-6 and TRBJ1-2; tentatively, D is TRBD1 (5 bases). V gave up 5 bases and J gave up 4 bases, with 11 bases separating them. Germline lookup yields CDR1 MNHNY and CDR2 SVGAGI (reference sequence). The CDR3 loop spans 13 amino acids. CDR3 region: CASSIDRIYGYTF. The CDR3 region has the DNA TGTGCCAGCAGTATTGACAGAATCTATGGCTACACCTTC.

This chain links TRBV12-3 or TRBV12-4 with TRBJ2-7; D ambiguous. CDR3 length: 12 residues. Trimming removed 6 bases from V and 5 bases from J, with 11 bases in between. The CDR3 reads CASSRTSDEQYF. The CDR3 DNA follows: TGTGCCAGCAGCCGGACCTCAGACGAGCAGTACTTC.

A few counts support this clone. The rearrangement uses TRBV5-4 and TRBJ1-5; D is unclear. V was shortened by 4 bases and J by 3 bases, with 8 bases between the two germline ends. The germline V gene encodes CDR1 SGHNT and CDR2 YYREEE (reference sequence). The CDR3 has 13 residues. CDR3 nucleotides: TGTGCCAGCAGCGAGGGATACAATCAGCCCCAGCATTTT. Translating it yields CASSEGYNQPQHF.